The 32 T cell receptor beta chains below come from one sample, sequenced in a study of blood T cell repertoires in COVID-19. Clones were sequenced by immunoSEQ multiplex PCR, and TCRdb holds only the in-frame ones, with some missing. The sample contains around 140,000 clones, about 82% of which appear only once. Sequenced sample: peripheral blood. The receptors derive from a woman in her sixties or seventies with acute or convalescent COVID-19.

This chain links TRBV3-1 (or the pseudogene TRBV3-2) with TRBJ2-3, with D possibly matching TRBD2 (5 bases). CDR1 is LGHDT, CDR2 YNNKEL, per germline (reference sequence). Trimming pared 2 bases from V and 2 bases from J, leaving 11 bases between. The CDR3 has 15 amino acids. The CDR3 sequence is CASSQLGAVTDTQYF. The CDR3 DNA reads TGTGCCAGCAGCCAACTCGGAGCGGTCACAGATACGCAGTATTTT.

This chain joins TRBV4-3 and TRBJ2-7; 9 nucleotides match TRBD1. Looked up from germline, CDR1 is LGHNA and CDR2 is YSLEER. The CDR3 extends over 14 amino acids. With 9 bases clipped from V and 1 base from J, the junction kept 7 bases outside the gene matches. CDR3 residues: CASKPGQGSYEQYF. The CDR3 coding sequence is TGCGCCAGTAAACCGGGACAGGGATCCTACGAGCAGTACTTC.

In DNA form, the CDR3 reads TGTGCCAGTAGTATACCTAGCGGGGGGCCGGATGAGCAGTTCTTC. As protein: CASSIPSGGPDEQFF. The gene calls are TRBV19 and TRBJ2-1; 11 nucleotides align to TRBD2. Germline trimming cut 2 bases from V and 8 bases from J; bases unmatched to any gene: 5. CDR1 is LNHDA, CDR2 SQIVND, per germline (reference sequence). The CDR3 length is 15 residues. The whole variable domain, filled in from reference TRBV19 and TRBJ2-1, reads DGGITQSPKYLFRKEGQNVTLSCEQNLNHDAMYWYRQDPGQGLRLIYYSQIVNDFQKGDIAEGYSVSREKKESFPLTVTSAQKNPTAFYLCASSIPSGGPDEQFFGPGTRLTVL.

This chain uses TRBV5-8 with TRBJ2-3; tentative D call: TRBD2 (5 bases). V lost 2 bases to trimming and J lost 6 bases, with 13 bases between them. The CDR3 spans 14 residues. Germline V gene lookup returns CDR1 SGHTS and CDR2 YDEGEE. CDR3 bases: TGTGCCAGCAGCTTACTAGGTTTCATGGATACGCAGTATTTT. It encodes CASSLLGFMDTQYF.

The count of this clone is one. The rearrangement uses TRBV18 and TRBJ2-5, with 7 bases identical to TRBD2. Germline CDR1 is KGHSH and CDR2 is LQKENI. This CDR3 is built from 14 residues. With V trimmed by 2 bases and J by 1 base, 1 base remained unmatched. In DNA form, the CDR3 reads TGTGCCAGCTCACCAGCGGGAGCCCAAGAGACCCAGTACTTC. Its protein product is CASSPAGAQETQYF.

This clone occurred once. The chain couples TRBV12-5 to TRBJ2-3; tentatively, D is TRBD1 (5 bases). The CDR3 covers 13 residues. The V end was cut by 6 bases, the J end by 3 bases, with 10 bases between. Looked up from germline, CDR1 is LGHNT and CDR2 is FRNRAP. The CDR3 region has the DNA TGTGCTAGTGGGGGGCAGGGAACAGATACGCAGTATTTT. Translated: CASGGQGTDTQYF.

The V gene is TRBV27, the J gene TRBJ1-5, with D possibly matching TRBD1 (6 bases). Per the germline V gene, CDR1 is MNHEY and CDR2 is SMNVEV (reference sequence). The CDR3 has 16 amino acids. The germline V and J ends were trimmed by 2 bases and 2 bases, with 13 bases remaining between them. CDR3 in amino acids: CASSLAQGIGNQPQHF. For the CDR3, the DNA is TGTGCCAGCAGTTTAGCACAGGGAATCGGCAATCAGCCCCAGCATTTT.

This clone was seen a handful of times. This CDR3 reads CACKLGGDNSPLHF. The CDR3 region has the DNA TGTGCCTGCAAGCTGGGAGGTGATAATTCACCCCTCCACTTT. The rearrangement joins TRBV6-1 to TRBJ1-6; the D is unclear. Trimming cost V 11 bases and J 5 bases, with 16 bases left between them. CDR1 and CDR2 (germline): MNHNS, SASEGT. The CDR3 consists of 14 residues.

The CDR3 loop is CAISESQGRELFF. In nucleotides, the CDR3 is TGTGCCATCAGTGAGTCTCAGGGCCGGGAGCTGTTTTTT. The chain recombines TRBV10-3 with TRBJ2-2; tentative D call: TRBD1 (5 bases). The V and J ends lost 0 bases and 9 bases respectively, with 8 bases between them. Per the germline V gene, CDR1 is ENHRY and CDR2 is SYGVKD. This CDR3 contains 13 residues.

This chain links TRBV2 with TRBJ2-1; TRBD1 is a possible D gene (8 bases). The CDR3 is made up of 15 amino acids. V was pared by 5 bases and J by 11 bases, with 22 bases between. Germline V gives CDR1 SNHLY, CDR2 FYNNEI. CDR3 in DNA: TGTGCCAGCAGTCTGAGGACAGGGAGGGTGTCGCAGCAGTTCTTC. Protein sequence: CASSLRTGRVSQQFF.

CDR3 in amino acids: CASRAGPNEKLFF. CDR3 sequence (DNA): TGTGCCAGCAGGGCAGGTCCGAATGAAAAACTGTTTTTT. The chain has TRBV7-2 and TRBJ1-4; D is unclear. V lost 6 bases and J lost 5, with 10 bases in between. This CDR3 spans 13 amino acids. CDR1 is SGHTA, CDR2 FQGNSA, per germline.

This rearrangement joins TRBV5-4 to TRBJ1-2; possible D gene TRBD1, 6 bases. The germline V and J ends were trimmed by 0 bases and 4 bases, with 16 bases remaining between them. The CDR3 consists of 16 residues. CDR1 is SGHNT and CDR2 is YYREEE in the germline V gene (reference sequence). The CDR3 nucleotides read TGTGCCAGCAGCTTGGGGACAGAATACCTCCTCTATGGCTACACCTTC. Translated, it gives CASSLGTEYLLYGYTF.

The V call is TRBV5-4, the J call TRBJ2-7; 8 nucleotides line up with TRBD2. The CDR3 spans 14 residues. The trim removed 4 bases at V and 5 bases at J, leaving 8 bases unmatched. The germline CDR1 and CDR2 sequences are SGHNT and YYREEE (reference sequence). CDR3 in DNA: TGTGCCAGCAGCGTTCCGGGTAGCGGGGACGAGCAGTACTTC. It specifies CASSVPGSGDEQYF.

The chain uses TRBV6-1 and TRBJ2-7, with TRBD1 identical over 9 bases. Germline trimming cut 3 bases from V and 1 base from J; bases unmatched to any gene: 1. The CDR3 has 14 residues. Germline CDR1 reads MNHNS; CDR2 reads SASEGT. CDR3 DNA sequence: TGTGCCAGCAGTGACGGGACAGGGTCCTACGAGCAGTACTTC. Protein sequence: CASSDGTGSYEQYF.

The chain is built from TRBV10-2 and TRBJ2-3, with TRBD2 as a possible D gene (5 bases). V lost 2 bases and J lost 10, with 10 bases in between. Germline loops: CDR1 WSHSY, CDR2 SAAADI. This CDR3 spans 12 amino acids. CDR3 nucleotide sequence: TGCGCCAGCAGTGAGGGGAGATCGCCGCAGTATTTT. Translated, it gives CASSEGRSPQYF.

The CDR3 is CATSRVSFFGELFF. The CDR3, as DNA: TGTGCCACCAGCAGAGTGAGCTTTTTCGGGGAGCTGTTTTTT. The V gene is TRBV15, the J gene TRBJ2-2; D ambiguous. Per germline, CDR1 LNHNV and CDR2 YYDKDF (reference sequence). Deletions cut 1 base from V and 7 bases from J, with 10 bases between. CDR3 size: 14 residues.

The V call is TRBV29-1, the J call TRBJ2-2; 7 bases align to TRBD1. The CDR3 totals 14 residues. V gave up 6 bases and J gave up 5 bases; unmatched junction bases: 9. Germline CDR1 reads SQVTM; CDR2 reads ANQGSEA. CDR3 residues: CSVEQGRSTGELFF. The CDR3, as DNA: TGCAGCGTGGAACAGGGGAGAAGTACCGGGGAGCTGTTTTTT.

V is TRBV11-3 and J is TRBJ2-7, with TRBD1 identical over 7 bases. Trimming at V came to 5 bases and at J to 5 bases, leaving 6 bases not matched to a gene. The CDR3 has 13 amino acids. The germline V gene encodes CDR1 SGHNT and CDR2 YENEEA. CDR3 sequence: CASSRDRDHEQYF. The CDR3 DNA follows: TGTGCCAGCAGCCGAGACAGGGACCACGAGCAGTACTTC.

V gene TRBV6-2 or TRBV6-3 combines with J gene TRBJ1-3; 8 bases agree with TRBD1. Per germline, CDR1 MNHEY and CDR2 SVGEGT. V lost 5 bases to trimming and J lost 3 bases; unmatched junction nucleotides: 9. The CDR3 has 16 residues. CDR3 residues: CASSLGTGRFGNTIYF. In DNA, the CDR3 is TGTGCCAGCAGTCTCGGGACAGGTCGTTTTGGAAACACCATATATTTT.

CDR3 protein: CASSSTDTGELFF. The CDR3 coding sequence is TGTGCCAGCAGCTCTACGGACACCGGGGAGCTGTTTTTT. The chain recombines TRBV7-2 with TRBJ2-2; D not resolved. The V end lost 4 bases, the J end lost 3 bases, and 6 bases lay between the germline ends. This CDR3 contains 13 residues. Per germline, CDR1 SGHTA and CDR2 FQGNSA.

The chain joins TRBV9 to TRBJ2-4; 12 bases align to TRBD2. The CDR3 is made up of 21 amino acids. The germline gives CDR1 SGDLS, CDR2 YYNGEE. Trimming took 3 bases from V and 3 from J; bases not matched to a gene: 19. CDR3: CASSEGTTSGGVIGGKNIQYF. The CDR3 DNA reads as TGTGCCAGCAGCGAGGGGACGACTAGCGGGGGAGTCATCGGAGGCAAAAACATTCAGTACTTC.

The chain has TRBV28 and TRBJ2-3, with 10 bases matching TRBD1. V lost 3 bases and J lost 4; bases outside the gene matches: 4. Germline CDR1 and CDR2: MDHEN and SYDVKM. The CDR3 runs 15 residues. The CDR3 DNA sequence: TGTGCCAGCAGTTTCGACAGGGGGCTCGCAGATACGCAGTATTTT. Amino acid sequence: CASSFDRGLADTQYF.

The V gene is TRBV5-1, the J gene TRBJ2-7; D may be TRBD1 (6 bases). The CDR3 runs 16 residues. CDR1 and CDR2 from the germline V gene are SGHRS and YFSETQ. The V and J ends lost 4 bases and 3 bases respectively, with 20 bases between them. CDR3 DNA: TGCGCCAGCAGCGTCCAACCGACAGGCGAACGCTACGAGCAGTACTTC. Translated: CASSVQPTGERYEQYF.

The rearrangement links TRBV5-1 to TRBJ2-2; unclear D gene. In germline, CDR1 is SGHRS, CDR2 YFSETQ. The CDR3 runs 18 residues. The ends were cut back, 3 bases at V and 0 bases at J, with 18 bases in the middle. The CDR3 spells CASSYWAAKPPNTGELFF. For the CDR3, the DNA is TGCGCCAGCAGCTACTGGGCCGCTAAGCCCCCGAACACCGGGGAGCTGTTTTTT.

The chain joins TRBV25-1 to TRBJ2-1, with D unclear. Germline values: CDR1 MGHDK, CDR2 SYGVNS. With 3 bases removed from V and 8 bases from J, the gap between germline ends came to 17 bases. This CDR3 comprises 15 residues. The CDR3 loop reads CASSDRGGYGHEQFF. The CDR3 region has the DNA TGTGCCAGCAGTGATCGAGGTGGGTATGGCCATGAGCAGTTCTTC.

The CDR3 region has the DNA TGCAGCGTTGAGGGACTAGCGGGGGGCCAGAGCTCCTACAATGAGCAGTTCTTC. Amino acid sequence: CSVEGLAGGQSSYNEQFF. The chain combines TRBV29-1 with TRBJ2-1; TRBD2 matches at 15 bases. Trimming cost V 3 bases and J 0 bases; bases outside gene matches: 6. From germline, CDR1 is SQVTM and CDR2 ANQGSEA. There are 18 residues in the CDR3.

The genes are TRBV7-2 and TRBJ2-7, with D possibly matching TRBD2 (5 bases). Germline CDR1 is SGHTA and CDR2 is FQGNSA. The CDR3 extends over 15 amino acids. Trimming shortened V by 5 bases and J by 5 bases, and 19 bases separated the two germline ends. The CDR3 spells CASSLGVGPQNEQYF. In DNA, the CDR3 is TGTGCCAGCAGCCTGGGAGTCGGTCCCCAGAACGAGCAGTACTTC.

The V gene is TRBV15, the J gene TRBJ1-1; TRBD1 aligns across 9 bases. Per germline, CDR1 LNHNV and CDR2 YYDKDF (reference sequence). The trim removed 3 bases at V and 1 base at J, leaving 3 bases unmatched. The CDR3 has 15 residues. The CDR3 loop reads CATSRTDRGNTEAFF. DNA of the CDR3: TGTGCCACCAGCAGGACGGACAGGGGGAACACTGAAGCTTTCTTT.

V gene TRBV5-1 combines with J gene TRBJ1-6; possible D gene TRBD1, 6 bases. Trimming removed 0 bases at V and 10 bases at J, with 14 bases between. The germline CDR1 and CDR2 sequences are SGHRS and YFSETQ. This CDR3 comprises 15 residues. This CDR3 reads CASSLDTGIGSPLHF. DNA for the CDR3: TGCGCCAGCAGCTTGGACACAGGGATCGGGTCACCCCTCCACTTT.

This chain connects TRBV19 to TRBJ2-5; 11 nucleotides agree with TRBD2. The ends lost 5 bases at V and 2 bases at J; junction bases unmatched: 4. Germline CDR1 and CDR2: LNHDA and SQIVND (reference sequence). This CDR3 contains 15 residues. The DNA for the CDR3 is TGTGCCAGTAGTGTGACTAGCGGGGCACAAGAGACCCAGTACTTC. It translates to CASSVTSGAQETQYF.

With regard to this clone: The identical CDR3 is also encoded by other nucleotide sequences in the sample. The rearrangement links TRBV7-3 to TRBJ2-3, with TRBD2 matching over 9 bases. After removal of 1 base from V and 5 bases from J, the junction contained 4 bases not matched to a gene. CDR1 SGHTA and CDR2 FQGTGA come from the germline V gene. CDR3 length equals 15 residues. CDR3 nucleotide sequence: TGTGCCAGCAGCTTAAGCGGGGGGGCCATAGATACGCAGTATTTT. This translates into CASSLSGGAIDTQYF.

The chain is built from TRBV28 and TRBJ2-2; D possibly corresponds to TRBD1 (5 bases). Germline V CDR1 and CDR2: MDHEN, SYDVKM. V was clipped by 2 bases and J by 5 bases, with 12 bases between them. CDR3 size: 15 residues. The CDR3 loop reads CASSLGGARTGELFF. CDR3 bases: TGTGCCAGCAGTTTAGGTGGGGCTAGGACCGGGGAGCTGTTTTTT.